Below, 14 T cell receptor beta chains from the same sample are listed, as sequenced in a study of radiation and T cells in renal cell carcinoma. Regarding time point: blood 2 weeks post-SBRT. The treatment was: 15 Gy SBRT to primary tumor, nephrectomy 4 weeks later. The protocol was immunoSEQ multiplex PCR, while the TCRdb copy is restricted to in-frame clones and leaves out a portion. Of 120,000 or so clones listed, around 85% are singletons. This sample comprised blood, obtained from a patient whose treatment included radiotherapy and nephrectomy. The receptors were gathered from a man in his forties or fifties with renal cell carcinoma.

CDR3 sequence reads: CASSPGTQNEQYF. The CDR3 coding sequence is TGTGCCAGCAGCCCCGGGACACAGAACGAGCAGTACTTC. The chain is built from TRBV7-6 and TRBJ2-7, with a weak D call TRBD1 (6 bases). The CDR3 loop spans 13 amino acids. Germline V gene data show CDR1 as SGHVS and CDR2 as FNYEAQ. The V end was cut by 5 bases, the J end by 5 bases, with 13 bases between.

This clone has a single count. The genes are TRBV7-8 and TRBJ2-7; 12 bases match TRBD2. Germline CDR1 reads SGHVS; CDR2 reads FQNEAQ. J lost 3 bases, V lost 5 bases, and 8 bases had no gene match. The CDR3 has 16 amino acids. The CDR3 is CASSPRTSGANYEQYF. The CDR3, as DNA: TGTGCCAGCAGCCCCCGGACTAGCGGGGCCAACTACGAGCAGTACTTC.

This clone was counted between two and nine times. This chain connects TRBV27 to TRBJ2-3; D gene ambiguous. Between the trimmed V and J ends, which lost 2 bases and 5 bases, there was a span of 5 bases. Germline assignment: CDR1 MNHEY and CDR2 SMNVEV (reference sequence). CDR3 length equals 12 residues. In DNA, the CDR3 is TGTGCCAGCAGTTTAGGTTTAGATACGCAGTATTTT. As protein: CASSLGLDTQYF.

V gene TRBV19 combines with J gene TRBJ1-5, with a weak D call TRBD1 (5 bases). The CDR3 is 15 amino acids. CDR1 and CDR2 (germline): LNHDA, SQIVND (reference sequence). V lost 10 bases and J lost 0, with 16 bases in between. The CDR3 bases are TGTGCCACCAAGGGACGGATCAATAGCAATCAGCCCCAGCATTTT. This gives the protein CATKGRINSNQPQHF.

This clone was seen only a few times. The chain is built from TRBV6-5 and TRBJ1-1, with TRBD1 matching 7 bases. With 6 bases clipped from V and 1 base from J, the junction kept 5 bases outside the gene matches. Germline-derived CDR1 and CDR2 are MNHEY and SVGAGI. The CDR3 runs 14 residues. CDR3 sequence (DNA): TGTGCCAGCAGCCTGGGGACAGCGAACACTGAAGCTTTCTTT. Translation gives CASSLGTANTEAFF.

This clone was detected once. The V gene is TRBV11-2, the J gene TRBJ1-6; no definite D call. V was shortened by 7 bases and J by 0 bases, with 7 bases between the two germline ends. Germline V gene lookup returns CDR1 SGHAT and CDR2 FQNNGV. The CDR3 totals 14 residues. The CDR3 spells CASTPGSYNSPLHF. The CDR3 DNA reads TGTGCCAGCACCCCCGGCTCCTATAATTCACCCCTCCACTTT.

For the CDR3, the DNA is TGTGCCAGCAGCTCTACCCGCGGGGATCAGCCCCAGCATTTT. This translates into CASSSTRGDQPQHF. The rearrangement joins TRBV7-2 to TRBJ1-5, with D hard to call. The CDR3 has 14 amino acids. The V gene's germline CDR1 is SGHTA and CDR2 FQGNSA. Trimming took 4 bases from V and 5 from J, leaving 12 bases between them. The complete variable domain, with remaining parts taken from reference TRBV7-2 and TRBJ1-5, reads GAGVSQSPSNKVTEKGKDVELRCDPISGHTALYWYRQSLGQGLEFLIYFQGNSAPDKSGLPSDRFSAERTGGSVSTLTIQRTQQEDSAVYLCASSSTRGDQPQHFGDGTRLSIL.

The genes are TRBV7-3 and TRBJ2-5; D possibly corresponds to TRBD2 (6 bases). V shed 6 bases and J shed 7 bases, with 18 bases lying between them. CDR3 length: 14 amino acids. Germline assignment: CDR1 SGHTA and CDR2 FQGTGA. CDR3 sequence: CASSPGEGSGTQYF. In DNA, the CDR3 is TGTGCCAGCAGTCCGGGGGAAGGATCCGGGACCCAGTACTTC.

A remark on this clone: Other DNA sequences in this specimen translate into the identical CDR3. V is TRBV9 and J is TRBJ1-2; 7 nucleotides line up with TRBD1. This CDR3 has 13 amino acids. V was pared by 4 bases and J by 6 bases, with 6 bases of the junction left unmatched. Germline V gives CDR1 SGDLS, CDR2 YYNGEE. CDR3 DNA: TGTGCCAGCAGCTCGACAGGGTCGAATGGCTACACCTTC. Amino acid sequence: CASSSTGSNGYTF.

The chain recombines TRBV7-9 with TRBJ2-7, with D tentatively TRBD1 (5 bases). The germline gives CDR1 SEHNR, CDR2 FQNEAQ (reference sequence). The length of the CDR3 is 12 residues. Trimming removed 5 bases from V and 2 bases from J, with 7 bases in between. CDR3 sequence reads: CASSLQAYEQYF. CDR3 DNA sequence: TGTGCCAGCAGCCTACAGGCCTACGAGCAGTACTTC.

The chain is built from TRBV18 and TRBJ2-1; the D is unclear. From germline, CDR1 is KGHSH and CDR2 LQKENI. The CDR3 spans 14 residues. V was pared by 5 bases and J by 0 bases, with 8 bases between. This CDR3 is CASSMSSSYNEQFF. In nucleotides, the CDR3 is TGTGCCAGCTCAATGTCGAGCTCCTACAATGAGCAGTTCTTC. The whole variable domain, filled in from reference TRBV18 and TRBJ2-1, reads NAGVMQNPRHLVRRRGQEARLRCSPMKGHSHVYWYRQLPEEGLKFMVYLQKENIIDESGMPKERFSAEFPKEGPSILRIQQVVRGDSAAYFCASSMSSSYNEQFFGPGTRLTVL.

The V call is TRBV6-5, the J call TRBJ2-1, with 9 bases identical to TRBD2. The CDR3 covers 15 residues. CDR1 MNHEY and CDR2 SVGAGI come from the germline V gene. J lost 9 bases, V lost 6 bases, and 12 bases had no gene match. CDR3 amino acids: CASSHALAGVGEQFF. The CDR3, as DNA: TGTGCCAGCAGCCACGCATTAGCGGGAGTTGGTGAGCAGTTCTTC.

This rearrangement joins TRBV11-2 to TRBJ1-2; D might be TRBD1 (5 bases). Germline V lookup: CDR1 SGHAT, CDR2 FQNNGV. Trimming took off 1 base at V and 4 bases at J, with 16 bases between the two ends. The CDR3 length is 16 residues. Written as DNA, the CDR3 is TGTGCCAGCAGCTTAGTCCTGCAGGGATCAGGCTATGGCTACACCTTC. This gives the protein CASSLVLQGSGYGYTF.

The CDR3 sequence: CASSLGVYEQYF. The CDR3 DNA reads as TGTGCCAGCAGCTTAGGTGTTTACGAGCAGTACTTC. The genes are TRBV7-9 and TRBJ2-7; no clear D. CDR3 length: 12 amino acids. The germline CDR1 and CDR2 sequences are SEHNR and FQNEAQ (reference sequence). The V and J ends lost 1 base and 4 bases respectively, with 5 bases between them.